This TCR beta chain was identified in a study of blood T cell repertoires in COVID-19. Across the study: Some COVID-19 samples were acute and others convalescent; all came from the United States, Italy and Spain. PBMCs, B-cell-depleted T cells, or T cells provided the cDNA or gDNA that made up the material.

Germline values: CDR1 SGHKS, CDR2 YYEKEE (reference sequence). V trimming: 3 bases; J trimming: 0 bases; junction bases outside the gene matches: 9. This CDR3 is built from 17 residues. In the original workflow: Estimation of nucleated cell counts was performed using reference gene primer amplification. TCRdb's table, derived via immunoSEQ multiplex PCR, lists solely in-frame clones and lacks some. V and J calls and clone size come straight from that table; D and trimming were deduced from the DNA. The sample lists 60,000 to 70,000 clones, approximately 90% occurring once. The clonotype comes from a woman aged 55-70 years with acute or convalescent COVID-19. Material for sequencing was peripheral blood. V and J are TRBV5-5 and TRBJ1-5; the match to TRBD1 covers 7 bases. The CDR3 DNA follows: TGTGCCAGCAGCTCCACCTGGACAGGACATAGCAATCAGCCCCAGCATTTT. Its translation: CASSSTWTGHSNQPQHF.